Listed below are T cell receptor beta chains from one sample, sequenced in a study of CD8+ T cells in alopecia areata. Profiled with immunoSEQ multiplex PCR; TCRdb holds only in-frame clones, not every one. The sample lists more than 200,000 clones; 40% to 55% were seen once. The input for sequencing was CD4+ T cells sorted from blood, taken at approximately week 36, from a patient treated with tofacitinib. Receptor source: a human donor with alopecia areata. Each CDR3 is given with its conserved first and last residue. A D gene is named only where the DNA matches it firmly. For some rows the clone size is stated as once, few or many, or as a class when expanded; others skip it.

len,v_gene,abundance,d_gene,j_gene,CDR3nt,CDR3aa
17,TRBV30,few,TRBD2,TRBJ2-1,TGTGCCTGGAGTGTTGGCTACGTGACTAGCCCCTACAATGAGCAGTTCTTC,CAWSVGYVTSPYNEQFF
14,TRBV29-1,NA,NA,TRBJ1-2,TGCAGCGTTGAAGAAACAGGGATCGGGAGTGGCTACACCTTC,CSVEETGIGSGYTF
12,TRBV27,NA,NA,TRBJ1-1,TGTGCCAGCAGCCCCGGGTCCGCGGAAGCTTTCTTT,CASSPGSAEAFF
8,TRBV20-1,few,NA,TRBJ1-5,TGCAGTGTCAAGCCCCAGCATTTT,CSVKPQHF
15,TRBV4-2,NA,TRBD2,TRBJ2-7,TGTGCCAGCAGCCGCACTAGCGGGAGCTCCTACGAGCAGTACTTC,CASSRTSGSSYEQYF
14,TRBV19,few,NA,TRBJ2-4,TGTGCCAGTAGTATAGCTGGAATCTTGGACATTCAGTACTTC,CASSIAGILDIQYF
13,TRBV30,NA,TRBD1,TRBJ1-5,TGTGCCTGGAGTAAAGCAGGGGGTCAGCCCCAGCATTTT,CAWSKAGGQPQHF
14,TRBV28,NA,NA,TRBJ1-1,TGTGCCAGCGCTGGCAGGCGCGTGGGCACTGAAGCTTTCTTT,CASAGRRVGTEAFF
11,TRBV20-1,once,NA,TRBJ2-1,TGCAGTGCTAGCACGGGCGGTGAGCAGTTCTTC,CSASTGGEQFF
15,TRBV29-1,NA,TRBD2,TRBJ2-3,TGCAGCGTTTCTCGGGGGGAGCGGGGTGCAGATACGCAGTATTTT,CSVSRGERGADTQYF
14,TRBV7-9,NA,NA,TRBJ1-4,TGTGCCAGCAGCTTTGGACAAATTAATGAAAAACTGTTTTTT,CASSFGQINEKLFF
12,TRBV29-1,NA,NA,TRBJ1-2,TGCAGCGTTGAAGACCCCAACTATGGCTACACCTTC,CSVEDPNYGYTF
15,TRBV7-9,NA,NA,TRBJ2-5,TGTGCCAGCAGCTTCCTAGGACTGACGGAAGAGACCCAGTACTTC,CASSFLGLTEETQYF
16,TRBV30,NA,TRBD2,TRBJ2-1,TGTGCCTGGGGGAGGGGACTAGCGGGAGGTGGCGATGAGCAGTTCTTC,CAWGRGLAGGGDEQFF
13,TRBV9,few,NA,TRBJ1-2,TGTGCCAGCAGCCCGAACTCCAACTATGGCTACACCTTC,CASSPNSNYGYTF
16,TRBV4-1,once,NA,TRBJ2-5,TGCGCCAGCAGCCAAGATTCGACAGGGACTACGGAGACCCAGTACTTC,CASSQDSTGTTETQYF
14,TRBV29-1,NA,TRBD1,TRBJ2-5,TGCAGCGTTGAAGGGGCAGGGGGCAGGGAGACCCAGTACTTC,CSVEGAGGRETQYF
13,TRBV29-1,few,TRBD2,TRBJ2-1,TGCAGCGTTGATCCGGGAGGGCCCCATGAGCAGTTCTTC,CSVDPGGPHEQFF
14,TRBV6-5,few,NA,TRBJ1-2,TGTGCCAGCAGTTACTCCCACCCGGGCTATGGCTACACCTTC,CASSYSHPGYGYTF
15,TRBV15,NA,TRBD1,TRBJ1-2,TGTGCCACCAGTAGCCGGGACAGGGGGTGGTATGGCTACACCTTC,CATSSRDRGWYGYTF
13,TRBV6-1,NA,NA,TRBJ2-5,TGTGCCAGCAGTGTGGTGATTAGGGAGACCCAGTACTTC,CASSVVIRETQYF
13,TRBV2,NA,TRBD2,TRBJ2-1,TGTGCCAGCATCAGTAGCGGGATCAATGAGCAGTTCTTC,CASISSGINEQFF
10,TRBV29-1,few,NA,TRBJ2-5,TGCAGTGGAGAGAAAGAGACCCAGTACTTC,CSGEKETQYF
15,TRBV7-2,few,TRBD2,TRBJ2-5,TGTGCCAGCAGCGCTCGGACTAGCGGAGGGGAGACCCAGTACTTC,CASSARTSGGETQYF
14,TRBV7-2,NA,NA,TRBJ2-3,TGTGCCAGCAGCGGGAAGTGGGGCACAGATACGCAGTATTTT,CASSGKWGTDTQYF
14,TRBV30,NA,TRBD1,TRBJ1-4,TGTGCCTGGAGTGTACAGGGGGCAGGTGAAAAACTGTTTTTT,CAWSVQGAGEKLFF